The sequence of this TCR beta chain was determined in a study of blood T cells in healthy people across ages. This CDR3 is 16 amino acids long. CDR1 is LGHNA, CDR2 YNFKEQ, per germline. Unmatched junction bases numbered 5, after V lost 0 bases and J lost 1 base. Points from the study as a whole: Age brought a roughly linear fall in TCR beta diversity measured per million T cells. Researchers said unsorted PBMCs prevented a conclusive naive versus antigen-experienced comparison.

As concerns this clonotype: The antigen is unknown.

A J-beta primer mix and a sample-barcoded 5' primer were used in a second PCR of roughly 7 to 12 cycles. MiXCR was run by TCRdb on the 5' RACE reads, yielding one entry per CDR3 protein. This sample has almost 1 million distinct CDR3 sequences, with roughly half found just once. At least 5.5 micrograms of total RNA were extracted per sample. The sequence derives from a woman aged 60-70 years in good health. Sequencing was carried out using blood. J is TRBJ2-7 and V is TRBV4-2; 8 bases align to TRBD2. The CDR3 here is CASSQELAVGSYEQYF. CDR3 in DNA: TGTGCCAGCAGCCAAGAACTAGCGGTGGGGTCCTACGAGCAGTACTTC.